Described below is a single T cell receptor (beta chain) sequence and its context. This receptor's antigen is unknown. There are no base qualities to consult, and no much larger clone falls within one base. These data come from a study of shared clonotypes between healthy human individuals (TCRdb year 2020). Some background on the complete study: A couple of women and a few men aged 18 to 49 years were included in the cohort. For each donor, three plates each were used for CD4 naive and CD4 memory, two plates were used for CD8 naive, and one plate was used for CD8 memory. To estimate repertoire size and how much clonotypes are shared between individuals, the study performed deep sequencing of blood TCR repertoires from a few healthy adults. To increase sequencing depth and limit assay-specific biases, TCR repertoire library preparation and sequencing were carried out by different laboratories using diverse techniques. Each donor's leukapheresis produced roughly between roughly 0.85 and 9.5 billion PBMCs.

Using the deep immunoSEQ assay, multiplex PCR amplified TCR CDR3 regions from genomic DNA. Extracted genomic DNA from each cell subset was spread evenly across all wells of several immunoSEQ 96-well plates, with each plate serving as a replicate. For sorted subsets, each replicate PCR was loaded with roughly 190 ng genomic DNA, equivalent to about 30,000 T cell genomes. The purified libraries were quantified using a Qubit 3.0 fluorometer, sized with a Bioanalyzer 2100, and then quantified again using the KAPA Library Quantification kit. Each immunoSEQ 96-well plate was sequenced on its own single-read 150-cycle Illumina NextSeq 550 flow cell. The original methods were these. Because the immunoSEQ output included only junctional sequences and no quality scores, the filtering could not be the same as the filtering used for full-length reads. To assign V/J genes and CDR3, sequences were annotated against IMGT germline references using PyIR, a Python wrapper for IgBLAST v1.9. Any read was removed if the V/J assignment was weak (E-value above 1e-6), the CDR3 was missing, or the read contained stop codons, out-of-frame junctions, or ambiguous translated residues. V3J clonotypes were defined as sequences sharing the same inferred V gene, J gene, and CDR3 amino acid sequence. The percentage overlap between two repertoires was calculated by dividing the number of shared unique clonotypes by the size of the smaller repertoire. Repertoire richness was assessed with RTK rarefaction, the Chao1 estimator, and Recon v2.1 estimates of unobserved clonotypes. OLGA was used to compute generation probabilities for all TCRbeta clonotypes that the gDNA method yielded from a few donors. The source is immuneACCESS, and TCRdb retained only in-frame sequences with V and J called. Part of the clones is not carried over; for the studies checked, unresolved V genes explain less than half of this, and the remainder is unexplained. Clone size and the V and J calls come from that table; the DNA yielded D and trimming. The sample data list more than 2 million clones, and less than 95% of these were observed just once. The ten largest clones add up to approximately 1.2% of the sample.

CD8 naive samples consisted of CD45RO-negative cells that were positively selected for CCR7, yielding a CD45RA+CCR7+ population without TemRA cells. The donors were healthy, HIV-negative adults with no recently reported acute infections or vaccinations. Every donor was a Caucasian adult residing in Nashville, Tennessee, USA. After blood collection by leukapheresis, PBMCs were isolated using Ficoll-Histopaque density gradient centrifugation and then cryopreserved in the vapor phase of liquid nitrogen. Purity and quantity of every magnetically sorted T cell population were checked by analytical flow cytometry. From each sorted fraction, genomic DNA was isolated and quantified by UV absorbance on a Nanodrop 2000c. Paper-wide results and their limitations: The genetic and exposure-history diversity represented was limited by the small number of donors. Sharing across several donors was observed for about 5% of naive CD4, 3% to 3.5% of naive CD8, about 2.5% of memory CD4, and around 0.44% of memory CD8 clonotypes. Clonotypes shared by all four sorted-subset donors showed higher generation probabilities than non-shared clonotypes. Sampling was restricted to blood, and TCR repertoires in tissues likely differ from the TCR repertoires found in blood. Naive subsets generally had larger estimated clonotype richness than memory subsets. Pairwise subsampling led to the expectation that sequencing depth would affect the degree of clonotype sharing among donors. Incomplete sequencing was indicated by rarefaction of sorted-subset datasets, despite the large sequencing depth.

V is reduced by 3 bases and J by 5 bases, leaving a spacing of 18 bases between them. Sequences GTSNPN (CDR1) and SVGIG (CDR2) are obtained from the germline V gene (reference sequence). From the cysteine up to the phenylalanine, the CDR3 has a length of 15 residues. The only DNA kept is the CDR3, 45 bases in frame from the first base. The sequenced sample consisted of naive CD8+ T cells sorted from blood. Read against the paper, the sample's cell subset or site label means: CD45RA+CCR7+. This receptor chain uses TRBV30 and TRBJ2-3; the D gene is perhaps TRBD1, on 6 matching bases. The sequence was obtained from a young man in good health. The CDR3 reads as follows: CAWRRLTGGLDTQYF. DNA sequence: TGTGCCTGGAGGCGGTTGACAGGAGGTTTAGATACGCAGTATTTT. The reference TRBV30 and TRBJ2-3 proteins fill in what lies around the CDR3, so the full variable domain reads SQTIHQWPATLVQPVGSPLSLECTVEGTSNPNLYWYRQAAGRGLQLLFYSVGIGQISSEVPQNLSASRPQDRQFILSSKKLLLSDSGFYLCAWRRLTGGLDTQYFGPGTRLTVL.